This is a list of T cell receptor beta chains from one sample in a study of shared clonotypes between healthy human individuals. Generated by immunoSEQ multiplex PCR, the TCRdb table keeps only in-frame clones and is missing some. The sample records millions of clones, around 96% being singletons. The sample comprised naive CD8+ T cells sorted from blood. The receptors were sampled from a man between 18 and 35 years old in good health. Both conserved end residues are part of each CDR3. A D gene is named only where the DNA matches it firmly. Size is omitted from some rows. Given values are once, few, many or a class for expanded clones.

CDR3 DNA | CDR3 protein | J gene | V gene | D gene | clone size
TGTGCCTGGAGTTACGGACAGGGTTTTGCTGAAGCTTTCTTT | CAWSYGQGFAEAFF | TRBJ1-1 | TRBV30 | TRBD1 | once
TGTGCCAGCAGTTACAGGGTGGACGATGGCTACACCTTC | CASSYRVDDGYTF | TRBJ1-2 | TRBV28 | . | .
TGTGCCAGCAGCTCGTGGGACTGGGGCTTTACTAGCACAGATACGCAGTATTTT | CASSSWDWGFTSTDTQYF | TRBJ2-3 | TRBV7-2 | . | .
TGTGCAAGTCGCTTAGCTTACTTAAACCGGTGGGAGCAGTACTTC | CASRLAYLNRWEQYF | TRBJ2-7 | TRBV12-2 | . | .
TGTGCCAGCAGCCGGACGGACGGGGCCAACGAGCAGTACTTC | CASSRTDGANEQYF | TRBJ2-7 | TRBV7-9 | . | .
TGTGCCAGCAGCCCGACAGGGTCAGGGTACGAGCAGTACTTC | CASSPTGSGYEQYF | TRBJ2-7 | TRBV6-5 | TRBD1 | .
TGTGCCAGCAGCCGGGAGGTGTTCTTC | CASSREVFF | TRBJ2-1 | TRBV7-9 | TRBD2 | .
TGCGCCAGCAGTTTGGGGACCTCTACAGCAGAGACCCAGTACTTC | CASSLGTSTAETQYF | TRBJ2-5 | TRBV5-1 | . | .
TGCGCCAGCAGCTTGGATCCGGGACAGTGGGCTGAAGCTTTCTTT | CASSLDPGQWAEAFF | TRBJ1-1 | TRBV5-1 | TRBD1 | .
TGTGCCTGGAGCGGGGTTGTGAACACTGAAGCTTTCTTT | CAWSGVVNTEAFF | TRBJ1-1 | TRBV30 | . | .
TGCGCCAGCAGCTTGGACAGGGCCTTCGATGAGCAGTTCTTC | CASSLDRAFDEQFF | TRBJ2-1 | TRBV5-1 | . | once
TGTGCCAGCAGCTTGGGCGGGACCTACAATGAGCAGTTCTTC | CASSLGGTYNEQFF | TRBJ2-1 | TRBV11-2 | . | .
TGTGCCAGCAGCCCTGGACTAGCGGGGCCCTCCTACGAGCAGTACTTC | CASSPGLAGPSYEQYF | TRBJ2-7 | TRBV13 | TRBD2 | .
TGCGCCAGCAGCCAAGATTCTGGGGTTGGTGGCTACACCTTC | CASSQDSGVGGYTF | TRBJ1-2 | TRBV4-3 | . | .
TGTGCCAGCACCTCAGGGGGGGGTGAGCAGTTCTTC | CASTSGGGEQFF | TRBJ2-1 | TRBV14 | . | once
TGTGCCAGTAGTATGGGAGGGGCCCAGCCCCAGCATTTT | CASSMGGAQPQHF | TRBJ1-5 | TRBV19 | . | .
TGTGCCAGCAGTGGTGGACACGACTTACTGGGGACCCAGTACTTC | CASSGGHDLLGTQYF | TRBJ2-5 | TRBV6-1 | . | .
TGCGCCAGCAGCCAAGGTATGGCTAGCGGTTACAATGAGCAGTTCTTC | CASSQGMASGYNEQFF | TRBJ2-1 | TRBV4-3 | TRBD2 | .
TGTGCCACCAGCAGAGTCACAGCTGAAGCTTTCTTT | CATSRVTAEAFF | TRBJ1-1 | TRBV15 | . | once
TGTGCCAGCAGCCTGCGGGAGGCGGGTTCCTACGAGCAGTACTTC | CASSLREAGSYEQYF | TRBJ2-7 | TRBV5-4 | TRBD2 | .
TGTGCCAGCAGCAAGGGGGGTTACTATGGCTACACCTTC | CASSKGGYYGYTF | TRBJ1-2 | TRBV5-4 | . | .
TGTGCCAGTCTGGACCTGCTTCAATACAATGAGCAGTTCTTC | CASLDLLQYNEQFF | TRBJ2-1 | TRBV5-8 | . | .
TGTGCCAGCAGCTTGACTGGCAATGAGCAGTTCTTC | CASSLTGNEQFF | TRBJ2-1 | TRBV5-6 | . | .
TGTGCCAGCAGCGTCCCGGGACAGGGATCTAATGAAAAACTGTTTTTT | CASSVPGQGSNEKLFF | TRBJ1-4 | TRBV12-1 | . | .
TGTGCCAGCAGCTCGACTAGCACAGATACGCAGTATTTT | CASSSTSTDTQYF | TRBJ2-3 | TRBV5-6 | . | .
TGTGCCAGCAGTTACTCGGGTGGCGGGGAGCTGTTTTTT | CASSYSGGGELFF | TRBJ2-2 | TRBV6-5 | . | .
TGTGCCAGCAGCTTAGATCCACAGGGCTACGAGCAGTACTTC | CASSLDPQGYEQYF | TRBJ2-7 | TRBV11-2 | . | .
TGCGCCAGCAGCCCGACGACGGCCAGCTCCTACGAGCAGTACTTC | CASSPTTASSYEQYF | TRBJ2-7 | TRBV4-1 | . | .
TGCGCCAGCAGCCAGGGTCGGGATTTAGGAGAGACCCAGTACTTC | CASSQGRDLGETQYF | TRBJ2-5 | TRBV4-3 | . | .
TGCGCCAGCAGTGAGGGGGATACGCAGTATTTT | CASSEGDTQYF | TRBJ2-3 | TRBV10-2 | . | few
TGTGCCAGCAGCGACGTAGGCGGGTACAATGAGCAGTTCTTC | CASSDVGGYNEQFF | TRBJ2-1 | TRBV21-1 | . | .
TGTGCCAGACCAGGGACTAGCGGGAGGTCGTGCTTCGAGCAGTACTTC | CARPGTSGRSCFEQYF | TRBJ2-7 | TRBV19 | TRBD2 | .
TGCGCCAGCAGCCTACAGGTGGAAAGCACAGATACGCGGTATTTT | CASSLQVESTDTRYF | TRBJ2-3 | TRBV5-1 | . | .
TGTGCCAGCAGGCCAGGAGATGAAGCTTTCTTT | CASRPGDEAFF | TRBJ1-1 | TRBV2 | . | .
TGTGCCAGCAGTTACTGGGCAGGGGGTAACAATGAGCAGTTCTTC | CASSYWAGGNNEQFF | TRBJ2-1 | TRBV6-6 | TRBD1 | .
TGTGCCAGCAGCGTAGCCCTAGCGGGGGTGAGGAATGAGCAGTTCTTC | CASSVALAGVRNEQFF | TRBJ2-1 | TRBV9 | TRBD2 | .
TGTGCCAGCAGTTACTCGAGGGGTTTAAGCTACGAGCAGTACTTC | CASSYSRGLSYEQYF | TRBJ2-7 | TRBV6-5 | . | .
TGTGCCAGCAGGGATCCGGGGAGGTTTTACACTGAAGCTTTCTTT | CASRDPGRFYTEAFF | TRBJ1-1 | TRBV6-5 | . | .
TGCGCCAGCAGCTTGGGACTAGCGGGAGAGGGGTCCTACGAGCAGTACTTC | CASSLGLAGEGSYEQYF | TRBJ2-7 | TRBV5-1 | TRBD2 | .
TGTGCCAGCAGCAAAGCGCCCGAGGAGACCCAGTACTTC | CASSKAPEETQYF | TRBJ2-5 | TRBV21-1 | . | .
TGCGCCAGCAGCCAGAACAGGGGATTGAACACTGAAGCTTTCTTT | CASSQNRGLNTEAFF | TRBJ1-1 | TRBV4-1 | TRBD1 | once
TGCGCCAGCAGCCAAGATAGGACTTCCTATGGCTACACCTTC | CASSQDRTSYGYTF | TRBJ1-2 | TRBV4-1 | . | few
TGTGCCAGCAGTGTGACAGGGGGCAATGAGCAGTTCTTC | CASSVTGGNEQFF | TRBJ2-1 | TRBV2 | TRBD1 | .
TGTGCCAGCAGTTCCCCCGCTGGGGGTCTAGAGACCCAGTACTTC | CASSSPAGGLETQYF | TRBJ2-5 | TRBV6-5 | . | .
TGTGCCAGCAGCCCCCTGGACGGAGCCTATAGCAATCAGCCCCAGCATTTT | CASSPLDGAYSNQPQHF | TRBJ1-5 | TRBV7-3 | . | .
TGTGCCTGGAACAAGATGAACACTGAAGCTTTCTTT | CAWNKMNTEAFF | TRBJ1-1 | TRBV30 | . | .
TGTGCCAGCAGCTTACCCGGGACAGGGAATGTCAATGAGCAGTTCTTC | CASSLPGTGNVNEQFF | TRBJ2-1 | TRBV7-8 | TRBD1 | once
TGTGCCAGCAGCTCCCTGGGACTAGCGGATTACAATGAGCAGTTCTTC | CASSSLGLADYNEQFF | TRBJ2-1 | TRBV27 | TRBD2 | .
TGCAGCGTTGAAGGGACCCGTCCCTACGAGCAGTACTTC | CSVEGTRPYEQYF | TRBJ2-7 | TRBV29-1 | . | .
TGTGCCAGCAGTGACTCCCCAGCGGGAGGTGTCGATGAGCAGTTCTTC | CASSDSPAGGVDEQFF | TRBJ2-1 | TRBV6-4 | TRBD2 | .
TGTGCCTGGAGTCCCCCTAATGAAAAACTGTTTTTT | CAWSPPNEKLFF | TRBJ1-4 | TRBV30 | . | .
TGCAGCGTTGAAGATAGTCCCCTAGCGGGAGGGCCCTATACGCAGTATTTT | CSVEDSPLAGGPYTQYF | TRBJ2-3 | TRBV29-1 | TRBD2 | .
TGTGCCAGCAGTGAAGGGGGTTCCTACGAGCAGTACTTC | CASSEGGSYEQYF | TRBJ2-7 | TRBV6-1 | . | once
TGTGCCAGTAGTATATCCCTCGCGGGATCCAACAATGAGCAGTTCTTC | CASSISLAGSNNEQFF | TRBJ2-1 | TRBV19 | . | .
TGTGCCAGCAGCGTGACAGGGACTTATGGCTACACCTTC | CASSVTGTYGYTF | TRBJ1-2 | TRBV9 | TRBD1 | .